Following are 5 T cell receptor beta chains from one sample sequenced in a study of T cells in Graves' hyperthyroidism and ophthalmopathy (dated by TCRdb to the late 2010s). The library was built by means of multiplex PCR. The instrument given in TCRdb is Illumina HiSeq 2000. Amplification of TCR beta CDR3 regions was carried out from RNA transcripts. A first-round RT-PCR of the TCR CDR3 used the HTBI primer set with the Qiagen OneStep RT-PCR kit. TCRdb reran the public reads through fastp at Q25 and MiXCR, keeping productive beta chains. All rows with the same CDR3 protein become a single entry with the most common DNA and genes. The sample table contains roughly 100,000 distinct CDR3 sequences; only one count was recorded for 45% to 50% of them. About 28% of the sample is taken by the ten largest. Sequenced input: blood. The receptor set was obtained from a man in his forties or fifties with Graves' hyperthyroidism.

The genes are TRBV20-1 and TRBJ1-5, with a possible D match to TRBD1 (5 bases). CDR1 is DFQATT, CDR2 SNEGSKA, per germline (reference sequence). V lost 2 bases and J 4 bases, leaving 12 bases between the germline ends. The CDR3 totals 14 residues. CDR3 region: CSARRDGPNQPQHF. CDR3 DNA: TGCAGTGCTAGAAGGGACGGGCCAAATCAGCCCCAGCATTTT.

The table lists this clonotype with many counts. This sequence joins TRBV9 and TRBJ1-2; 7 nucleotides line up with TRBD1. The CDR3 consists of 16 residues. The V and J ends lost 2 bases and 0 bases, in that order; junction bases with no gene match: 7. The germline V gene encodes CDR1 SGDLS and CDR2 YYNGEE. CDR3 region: CASSVTGTATNYGYTF. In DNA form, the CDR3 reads TGTGCCAGCAGCGTGACCGGGACAGCTACTAACTATGGCTACACCTTC.

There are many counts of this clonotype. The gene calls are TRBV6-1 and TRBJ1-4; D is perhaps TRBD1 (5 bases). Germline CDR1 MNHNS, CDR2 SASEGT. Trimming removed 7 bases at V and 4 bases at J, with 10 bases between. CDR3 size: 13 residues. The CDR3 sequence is CASMGVLNEKLFF. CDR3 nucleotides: TGTGCCAGCATGGGGGTACTTAATGAAAAACTGTTTTTT.

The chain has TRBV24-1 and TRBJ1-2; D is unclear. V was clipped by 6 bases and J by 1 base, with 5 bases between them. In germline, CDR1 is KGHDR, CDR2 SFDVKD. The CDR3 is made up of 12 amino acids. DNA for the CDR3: TGTGCCACCAGTTTCGGTAACTATGGCTACACCTTC. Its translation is CATSFGNYGYTF.

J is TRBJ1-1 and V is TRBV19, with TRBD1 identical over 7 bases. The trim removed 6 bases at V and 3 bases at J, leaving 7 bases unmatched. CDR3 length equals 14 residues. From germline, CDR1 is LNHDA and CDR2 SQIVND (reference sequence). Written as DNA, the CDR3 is TGTGCCAGTAGGGTCCATCAGGGGGACACTGAAGCTTTCTTT. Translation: CASRVHQGDTEAFF.